Shown below are 27 T cell receptor beta chains from a single sample sequenced in a study of human T cells and chemical hapten exposure. TCRdb reanalysed the RACE reads using MiXCR and keeps one entry per CDR3 protein. The profile covers around 130,000 distinct CDR3 sequences, with about 8.2% appearing a single time and about 1.8% taken by the ten largest. This sample's time point: healthy volunteer bleed at 2 weeks. Unfractionated whole blood yielded the extracted total RNA. The sequenced sample was whole blood. Source of these receptors: a male donor in good health. Some clones in this sample may be carry-over from other donors' samples.

This sequence joins TRBV5-1 and TRBJ2-2; unclear D gene. The germline V and J ends were trimmed by 0 bases and 5 bases, with 5 bases remaining between them. Germline V gene data show CDR1 as SGHRS and CDR2 as YFSETQ. The CDR3 covers 13 residues. CDR3 bases: TGCGCCAGCAGCTTGGAGAGGACCGGGGAGCTGTTTTTT. It translates to CASSLERTGELFF.

This clonotype was seen at least ten times. The J gene is TRBJ2-7, the V gene TRBV5-6, with a weak D call TRBD1 (6 bases). Deletions cut 4 bases from V and 0 bases from J, with 8 bases between. Germline CDR1 and CDR2: SGHDT and YYEEEE. The CDR3 contains 13 residues. For the CDR3, the DNA is TGTGCCAGCAGCGGGGACACCTCCTACGAGCAGTACTTC. Protein product: CASSGDTSYEQYF. Full variable domain (rest looked up from reference TRBV5-6 and TRBJ2-7): DAGVTQSPTHLIKTRGQQVTLRCSPKSGHDTVSWYQQALGQGPQFIFQYYEEEERQRGNFPDRFSGHQFPNYSSELNVNALLLGDSALYLCASSGDTSYEQYFGPGTRLTVT.

This clonotype was seen many times. The chain has TRBV20-1 and TRBJ2-5, with a possible D match to TRBD2 (5 bases). The CDR3 runs to 13 residues. V gave up 5 bases and J gave up 3 bases, with 13 bases separating them. The germline CDR1 and CDR2 sequences are DFQATT and SNEGSKA (reference sequence). The CDR3 DNA sequence: TGCAGTGCTGGCGTAGCGACGGAAGAGACCCAGTACTTC. This translates into CSAGVATEETQYF.

This clonotype was seen only a few times. This rearrangement joins TRBV5-5 to TRBJ2-5; D is perhaps TRBD2 (5 bases). The germline gives CDR1 SGHKS, CDR2 YYEKEE (reference sequence). The CDR3 covers 14 residues. V dropped 2 bases and J dropped 0 bases, with 8 bases sitting between them. The CDR3: CASSFGVNQETQYF. CDR3 sequence (DNA): TGTGCCAGCAGCTTCGGGGTAAACCAAGAGACCCAGTACTTC.

The rearrangement uses TRBV29-1 and TRBJ2-7; D might be TRBD2 (5 bases). The CDR3 has 14 residues. Germline V gene data show CDR1 as SQVTM and CDR2 as ANQGSEA. Trimming cost V 2 bases and J 0 bases, with 11 bases left between them. In DNA, the CDR3 is TGCAGCGTTGAATCGGGGAAAAGCTCCTACGAGCAGTACTTC. Residues: CSVESGKSSYEQYF.

This clonotype was recorded a few times. The chain couples TRBV5-1 to TRBJ1-1; no reliable D call. The germline gives CDR1 SGHRS, CDR2 YFSETQ. The CDR3 contains 13 residues. V gave up 2 bases and J gave up 1 base, with 6 bases separating them. In nucleotides, the CDR3 is TGCGCCAGCAGCTTTACGCAGAACACTGAAGCTTTCTTT. Translating gives CASSFTQNTEAFF.

This clonotype was counted a single time. This chain links TRBV2 with TRBJ2-7, with 10 bases matching TRBD1. Germline V gene lookup returns CDR1 SNHLY and CDR2 FYNNEI. J gave up 0 bases and V 0 bases, and 2 bases lay outside the gene matches. This CDR3 contains 16 residues. The CDR3 DNA reads as TGTGCCAGCAGTGAAGCGGGACAGGGGTCCTCCTACGAGCAGTACTTC. Translating it yields CASSEAGQGSSYEQYF. Supplemented by reference TRBV2 and TRBJ2-7, the full variable domain reads EPEVTQTPSHQVTQMGQEVILRCVPISNHLYFYWYRQILGQKVEFLVSFYNNEISEKSEIFDDQFSVERPDGSNFTLKIRSTKLEDSAMYFCASSEAGQGSSYEQYFGPGTRLTVT.

This clonotype was seen a handful of times. The genes are TRBV20-1 and TRBJ1-2, with 8 bases that match TRBD1. The CDR3 runs 13 residues. The germline V gene has CDR1 DFQATT and CDR2 SNEGSKA (reference sequence). The ends lost 1 base at V and 8 bases at J; junction bases unmatched: 6. The CDR3 sequence: CSARVARGRGYTF. CDR3 sequence (DNA): TGCAGTGCTAGAGTCGCCAGGGGGCGAGGCTACACCTTC.

This clonotype occurred a few times. The chain combines TRBV25-1 with TRBJ1-1; TRBD1 might be the D (5 bases). CDR3 length: 15 residues. The ends were cut back, 0 bases at V and 8 bases at J, with 16 bases in the middle. Germline V gives CDR1 MGHDK, CDR2 SYGVNS. The CDR3 DNA is TGTGCCAGCAGTGAATATATTAGTGGCGACAGCGAAGCTTTCTTT. This gives the protein CASSEYISGDSEAFF.

This clonotype was detected many times. The chain couples TRBV14 to TRBJ1-2; no firm D call. V was clipped by 4 bases and J by 2 bases, with 5 bases between them. The germline gives CDR1 SGHDN, CDR2 FVKESK. The CDR3 has 12 amino acids. The CDR3 sequence: CASSPTNYGYTF. The CDR3 DNA follows: TGTGCCAGCAGCCCGACAAACTATGGCTACACCTTC.

The V gene is TRBV25-1, the J gene TRBJ1-6, with D unresolved. Trimming pared 1 base from V and 14 bases from J, leaving 6 bases between. Per germline, CDR1 MGHDK and CDR2 SYGVNS. The CDR3 runs 11 residues. The CDR3 here is CASSESEALHF. The CDR3 coding sequence is TGTGCCAGCAGTGAATCCGAGGCCCTCCACTTT.

The chain joins TRBV5-4 to TRBJ1-2; the match to TRBD1 covers 7 bases. Germline-derived CDR1 and CDR2 are SGHNT and YYREEE (reference sequence). After removal of 0 bases from V and 7 bases from J, the junction contained 6 bases not matched to a gene. The CDR3 is 14 residues long. The CDR3 sequence: CASSLVGQTLGYTF. CDR3 DNA: TGTGCCAGCAGCTTGGTGGGACAGACCCTTGGCTACACCTTC.

This clonotype came up many times. The chain uses TRBV5-6 and TRBJ2-1; 9 bases line up with TRBD2. CDR1 and CDR2 (germline): SGHDT, YYEEEE. Losses at the gene ends were 1 base for V and 4 bases for J; bases not matched to a gene: 3. This CDR3 comprises 15 residues. The CDR3 DNA follows: TGTGCCAGCAGCTTGTTAGCGGGAGTTTACAATGAGCAGTTCTTC. This gives the protein CASSLLAGVYNEQFF.

This clonotype was counted a few times. The chain recombines TRBV10-2 with TRBJ2-2; TRBD1 matches at 8 bases. With 6 bases clipped from V and 1 base from J, the junction kept 1 base outside the gene matches. This CDR3 region has 14 residues. Germline CDR1 reads WSHSY; CDR2 reads SAAADI. CDR3 in amino acids: CASSGTGNTGELFF. The CDR3 DNA reads TGCGCCAGCAGCGGGACAGGGAACACCGGGGAGCTGTTTTTT.

The J gene is TRBJ1-1, the V gene TRBV4-3; tentative D call: TRBD1 (6 bases). The CDR3 covers 16 residues. Looked up from germline, CDR1 is LGHNA and CDR2 is YSLEER. Trimming took 1 base from V and 4 from J, leaving 16 bases between them. The CDR3 sequence is CASSQGMAGAVTEAFF. CDR3 in DNA: TGCGCCAGCAGCCAAGGGATGGCGGGGGCGGTCACTGAAGCTTTCTTT.

This clonotype was seen a few times. The chain has TRBV7-2 and TRBJ2-7, with D perhaps matching TRBD1 (6 bases). CDR3 length equals 14 residues. Trimming removed 3 bases from V and 4 bases from J, with 13 bases in between. Germline V gene sequence: CDR1 SGHTA, CDR2 FQGNSA. CDR3 DNA sequence: TGTGCCAGCAGCTTGGGGGACAATGGGTACGAGCAGTACTTC. Its translation: CASSLGDNGYEQYF.

The chain carries TRBV6-2 or TRBV6-3 and TRBJ2-2; 7 nucleotides align to TRBD1. After removal of 5 bases from V and 3 bases from J, the junction contained 3 bases not matched to a gene. In germline, CDR1 is MNHEY, CDR2 SVGEGT. The CDR3 totals 14 residues. Here the CDR3 DNA reads TGTGCCAGCAGTCCTGACAGGGACACCGGGGAGCTGTTTTTT. Amino acid sequence: CASSPDRDTGELFF.

V and J are TRBV18 and TRBJ1-2; 9 positions agree with TRBD1. The CDR3 has 15 amino acids. In germline, CDR1 is KGHSH, CDR2 LQKENI. J lost 4 bases, V lost 3 bases, and 6 bases had no gene match. The CDR3 reads CASSPLDRGLYGYTF. Written as DNA, the CDR3 is TGTGCCAGCTCACCTTTGGACAGGGGTCTCTATGGCTACACCTTC.

This chain uses TRBV27 with TRBJ2-6; 8 bases are shared with TRBD1. V dropped 6 bases and J dropped 12; count of bases not matched to a gene: 7. CDR1 and CDR2 from the germline V gene are MNHEY and SMNVEV (reference sequence). This CDR3 has 13 residues. The CDR3 sequence: CASSEDRDSVLTF. The CDR3 DNA sequence: TGTGCCAGCAGCGAGGACAGGGATTCCGTCCTGACTTTC.

This chain connects TRBV6-1 to TRBJ1-4; D call uncertain. The CDR3 loop spans 16 amino acids. Deletions cut 4 bases from V and 8 bases from J, with 20 bases between. The germline V gene has CDR1 MNHNS and CDR2 SASEGT. CDR3 region: CASSGRQALPGEKLFF. The DNA for the CDR3 is TGTGCCAGCAGTGGCCGCCAGGCCCTCCCTGGGGAAAAACTGTTTTTT.

This clonotype was counted between two and nine times. The chain recombines TRBV5-5 with TRBJ2-5; D remains unclear. The CDR3 is 15 amino acids. From germline, CDR1 is SGHKS and CDR2 YYEKEE (reference sequence). Trimming left V 0 bases short and J 3 bases short, with 12 bases between. The CDR3 is CASSLASAVKETQYF. CDR3 in DNA: TGTGCCAGCAGCTTGGCGTCCGCAGTTAAAGAGACCCAGTACTTC.

The chain recombines TRBV5-1 with TRBJ2-2, with a possible D match to TRBD2 (5 bases). Germline loops: CDR1 SGHRS, CDR2 YFSETQ. CDR3 length: 16 amino acids. V was pared by 4 bases and J by 5 bases, with 18 bases between. CDR3 sequence reads: CASSPGRGFGTGELFF. CDR3 sequence (DNA): TGCGCCAGCAGCCCCGGCCGGGGTTTTGGGACCGGGGAGCTGTTTTTT. The variable domain in full, completed from reference TRBV5-1 and TRBJ2-2, reads KAGVTQTPRYLIKTRGQQVTLSCSPISGHRSVSWYQQTPGQGLQFLFEYFSETQRNKGNFPGRFSGRQFSNSRSEMNVSTLELGDSALYLCASSPGRGFGTGELFFGEGSRLTVL.

This clonotype came up a few times. The chain carries TRBV5-1 and TRBJ2-7, with D possibly called TRBD1 or TRBD2 (5 bases each). Germline CDR1 is SGHRS and CDR2 is YFSETQ. The CDR3 has 16 amino acids. Trimming stripped 0 bases from V and 3 bases from J, with 16 bases between. Here the CDR3 DNA reads TGCGCCAGCAGCTTGGTTCCAGGGACCGCATACTACGAGCAGTACTTC. Translated: CASSLVPGTAYYEQYF.

V is TRBV20-1 and J is TRBJ1-5; TRBD1 might be the D (5 bases). Per germline, CDR1 DFQATT and CDR2 SNEGSKA (reference sequence). The CDR3 has 16 residues. V shed 1 base and J shed 0 bases, with 13 bases lying between them. In DNA form, the CDR3 reads TGCAGTGCTAGAGCGACAGCCTCATTTAGCAATCAGCCCCAGCATTTT. This encodes CSARATASFSNQPQHF.

At least ten counts were recorded for this clonotype. The V and J genes are TRBV12-3 or TRBV12-4 and TRBJ2-7; 8 bases map to TRBD2. With 5 bases clipped from V and 2 bases from J, the junction kept 5 bases outside the gene matches. The CDR3 is 14 residues long. The CDR3 DNA reads TGTGCCAGCAGTCCTGGGACTAGGACCTACGAGCAGTACTTC. Translated, it gives CASSPGTRTYEQYF.

At least ten counts were recorded for this clonotype. V gene TRBV7-2 combines with J gene TRBJ2-7; D gene unclear. The V gene's germline CDR1 is SGHTA and CDR2 FQGNSA. V lost 1 base to trimming and J lost 0 bases, with 10 bases between them. This CDR3 region has 15 residues. The CDR3 bases are TGTGCCAGCAGCTTAGGCGCCAAACTCTCCTACGAGCAGTACTTC. This sequence encodes CASSLGAKLSYEQYF.

The V call is TRBV15, the J call TRBJ2-1; possible D gene TRBD1, 6 bases. Trimming cost V 0 bases and J 5 bases, with 17 bases left between them. The CDR3 is 17 amino acids. Germline loops: CDR1 LNHNV, CDR2 YYDKDF (reference sequence). CDR3 coding DNA: TGTGCCACCAGCAGAGATAAATCGCAGGGGCCGAACAATGAGCAGTTCTTC. Amino acid sequence: CATSRDKSQGPNNEQFF.